This record covers a single T cell receptor beta chain. Its target is unknown. V gave up 0 bases and J gave up 3 bases; unmatched junction bases: 9. Germline V CDR1 and CDR2: SGHNT, YYREEE (reference sequence). The CDR3 is 16 residues long. TCRdb's table, derived via immunoSEQ multiplex PCR, lists solely in-frame clones and lacks some. In the table there are tens of thousands of clones, roughly 69% of which are singletons. The data belong to a study of CD4+ T cells in melanoma. Findings of the study overall: In melanoma, neoantigen-specific CD4+ T cells reportedly differed in differentiation state. A reported correlation linked neoantigen-specific CD4+ T cells to CD8+, macrophage and B cell function.

The gene calls are TRBV5-4 and TRBJ2-7; 7 nucleotides match TRBD1. The sequence was obtained from a human donor with melanoma. The source material was tumor tissue. The CDR3 DNA sequence: TGTGCCAGCAGCTTGGCCGACAGGGAATGGGACTACGAGCAGTACTTC. Translated: CASSLADREWDYEQYF.